These T cell receptor beta chains were read from a single sample in a study of blood T cell repertoires in COVID-19. Produced via immunoSEQ multiplex PCR; TCRdb's table is partial and in-frame only. This table has around 150,000 clones, 88% appearing once. Sequenced material: peripheral blood. The receptors come from a man over 45 with active or convalescent COVID-19. Each CDR3 is given with its conserved first and last residue. A D gene is named only where the DNA matches it firmly. A clone size is listed for some rows: how often the clone was seen (once, few, many), or a class if it is expanded.

J gene,clone size,CDR3 length,D gene,V gene,CDR3 DNA,CDR3 protein
TRBJ1-2,-,12,TRBD1,TRBV10-3,TGTGCCATCAGTTCCGACAGGGTAGGCTACACCTTC,CAISSDRVGYTF
TRBJ2-1,-,17,TRBD2,TRBV6-2/TRBV6-3,TGTGCCAGCAGTGGGACTAGCGGGAGTTTCACCTACAATGAGCAGTTCTTC,CASSGTSGSFTYNEQFF
TRBJ2-5,-,16,-,TRBV11-2,TGTGCCAGCAGCTTAGTAGGGGGGGGACTACAAGAGACCCAGTACTTC,CASSLVGGGLQETQYF
TRBJ2-1,-,15,TRBD1,TRBV2,TGTGCCAGCAGCCCGGACAGGGGGCCGTACAATGAGCAGTTCTTC,CASSPDRGPYNEQFF
TRBJ2-7,-,15,TRBD1,TRBV18,TGTGCCAGCTCACCCCCCAACGGACAGGCCTACGAGCAGTACTTC,CASSPPNGQAYEQYF
TRBJ2-7,-,15,-,TRBV11-2,TGTGCCAGCAGCTTAGCGGGAGTGTCTACCTACGAGCAGTACTTC,CASSLAGVSTYEQYF
TRBJ2-1,-,17,TRBD2,TRBV9,TGTGCCAGCAGCGTAGTCCCGGGGACTAGCGGATACAATGAGCAGTTCTTC,CASSVVPGTSGYNEQFF
TRBJ1-4,-,13,-,TRBV20-1,TGCAGTGCTAGTCGGGGAGACGAGGAAAAACTGTTTTTT,CSASRGDEEKLFF
TRBJ2-4,-,14,-,TRBV7-2,TGTGCCAGCAGCTTAGTTGAGGGGGGGAACATTCAGTACTTC,CASSLVEGGNIQYF
TRBJ2-7,once,15,TRBD2,TRBV6-5,TGTGCCAGCAGGACTAGCGGGAAACGAGCCTACGAGCAGTACTTC,CASRTSGKRAYEQYF
TRBJ2-2,-,18,TRBD2,TRBV11-2,TGTGCCAGCAGCTTAGTCACTAGCGGGAGGGCCAACACCGGGGAGCTGTTTTTT,CASSLVTSGRANTGELFF
TRBJ1-2,-,13,TRBD1,TRBV6-5,TGTGCCAGCAGTTCGGGACAGACCTATGGCTACACCTTC,CASSSGQTYGYTF
TRBJ2-7,-,15,TRBD2,TRBV11-2,TGTGCCAGCAGCCTCCGGGGAGGGTCTGGGGACGAGCAGTACTTC,CASSLRGGSGDEQYF
TRBJ2-5,-,13,TRBD2,TRBV9,TGTGCCAGCAGCAGAAGCGGGAAAGAGACCCAGTACTTC,CASSRSGKETQYF
TRBJ1-5,-,14,-,TRBV19,TGTGCCAGTAAGGAGACAGTAGGTTTTCAGCCCCAGCATTTT,CASKETVGFQPQHF
TRBJ2-1,-,17,-,TRBV4-1,TGCGCCAGCAGCCAAGATGGTGGGGGGAGCTCCTACAATGAGCAGTTCTTC,CASSQDGGGSSYNEQFF
TRBJ1-5,-,15,TRBD1,TRBV15,TGTGCCACCAGCAGAGATACAGGGGGCAATCAGCCCCAGCATTTT,CATSRDTGGNQPQHF
TRBJ2-7,-,14,-,TRBV11-1,TGTGCCAGCAGCCAAATAGGACAGACCTACGAGCAGTACTTC,CASSQIGQTYEQYF
TRBJ1-5,-,19,TRBD1,TRBV4-3,TGCGCCAGCAGCCAAGATCTTAAAGGGGCAGGGGGCCTCAATCAGCCCCAGCATTTT,CASSQDLKGAGGLNQPQHF
TRBJ1-3,-,15,-,TRBV7-8,TGTGCCAGCAGCTTAGCAGGGGCCTCTGGAAACACCATATATTTT,CASSLAGASGNTIYF
TRBJ1-1,-,14,-,TRBV7-2,TGTGCCAGCAGCTTTCTTACTCTGAACACTGAAGCTTTCTTT,CASSFLTLNTEAFF
TRBJ2-3,once,14,TRBD2,TRBV7-2,TGTGCCATCCCGACTAGCGGGACTACAGATACGCAGTATTTT,CAIPTSGTTDTQYF
TRBJ1-5,few,15,-,TRBV4-1,TGCGCCAGCAGCGGCCAGGGGTTGGGCAATCAGCCCCAGCATTTT,CASSGQGLGNQPQHF
TRBJ2-3,-,16,-,TRBV6-5,TGTGCCAGCAGTTACTCGGCAGGTTCTCTGGGAGATACGCAGTATTTT,CASSYSAGSLGDTQYF
TRBJ2-1,-,15,-,TRBV5-4,TGTGCCAGCAGCTCCCCGACAAGCGGGTACAATGAGCAGTTCTTC,CASSSPTSGYNEQFF
TRBJ2-7,once,15,TRBD1,TRBV24-1,TGTGCCACCAGTGTTGGTGGGACAGGGGGTGACGAGCAGTACTTC,CATSVGGTGGDEQYF
TRBJ2-3,-,17,-,TRBV21-1,TGTGCCAGCAGCAAAGAGAGAGGGACAGGGAGCACAGATACGCAGTATTTT,CASSKERGTGSTDTQYF
TRBJ2-3,-,15,TRBD2,TRBV7-9,TGTGCCAGCAGGTCCGGGACTAGCGTCACAGATACGCAGTATTTT,CASRSGTSVTDTQYF
TRBJ2-1,-,16,-,TRBV19,TGTGCCAGTAGTATTTTAGCGGACCCTTCCTACAATGAGCAGTTCTTC,CASSILADPSYNEQFF
TRBJ2-5,-,13,TRBD2,TRBV7-9,TGTGCCAGCAGCTTAGCGGGGGGGGAGACCCAGTACTTC,CASSLAGGETQYF
TRBJ2-1,-,16,TRBD2,TRBV9,TGTGCCAGCAGCGCCCACACTAGCGGGAGGGACGATGAGCAGTTCTTC,CASSAHTSGRDDEQFF
TRBJ2-1,-,20,-,TRBV6-1,TGTGCCAGCAGTGGGCCCCGGGGTAGCGCATCAAGGAGCTCCTACAATGAGCAGTTCTTC,CASSGPRGSASRSSYNEQFF
TRBJ1-4,-,15,-,TRBV18,TGTGCCAGCTCACCCCGAAGGGGAAAGAGTGAAAAACTGTTTTTT,CASSPRRGKSEKLFF
TRBJ1-1,-,14,-,TRBV10-3,TGTGCCATCACCTCCGGGACACTGAACACTGAAGCTTTCTTT,CAITSGTLNTEAFF
TRBJ1-1,-,16,TRBD1,TRBV6-1,TGTGCCAGCAGTGGGTGGACAGGGGGCAGCGACACTGAAGCTTTCTTT,CASSGWTGGSDTEAFF
TRBJ2-3,-,13,-,TRBV5-4,TGTGCCAGCAGCTTGGGAAGAGGAGATACGCAGTATTTT,CASSLGRGDTQYF
TRBJ2-3,-,16,TRBD1,TRBV24-1,TGTGCCACCAGTGATTTTTCAGGGGGCTTCACAGATACGCAGTATTTT,CATSDFSGGFTDTQYF
TRBJ1-5,-,16,-,TRBV4-2,TGTGCCAGCAGCCAACAACAGAGTATTAGCAATCAGCCCCAGCATTTT,CASSQQQSISNQPQHF
TRBJ1-2,-,12,-,TRBV5-4,TGTGCCAGCAGCTTGGTTCGGGGAGGCTACACCTTC,CASSLVRGGYTF
TRBJ2-6,-,17,-,TRBV5-1,TGCGCCAGCAGCCCTATGACAGTGAACTCTGGGGCCAACGTCCTGACTTTC,CASSPMTVNSGANVLTF
TRBJ2-1,few,15,TRBD1,TRBV6-5,TGTGCCAGCACGACCCAAAACCCCACAGGGGGCGGGCAGTTCTTC,CASTTQNPTGGGQFF
TRBJ2-5,-,15,-,TRBV2,TGTGCCAGCAGTGAACGAGGCCAAACTCCCGAGACCCAGTACTTC,CASSERGQTPETQYF
TRBJ2-1,-,15,-,TRBV18,TGTGCCAGCTCGCCGCTCGGAGGGCCGAACAATGAGCAGTTCTTC,CASSPLGGPNNEQFF
TRBJ2-7,-,14,-,TRBV5-8,TGTGCCAGCAGCACAAGGGACAACTCCTACGAGCAGTACTTC,CASSTRDNSYEQYF
TRBJ2-7,-,17,TRBD2,TRBV27,TGTGCCAGCAGTTTCCCTGAGGGGACTAGACGCATCTACGAGCAGTACTTC,CASSFPEGTRRIYEQYF
TRBJ1-1,few,13,-,TRBV28,TGTGCCAGCCGAGGGAGAAAAAACACTGAAGCTTTCTTT,CASRGRKNTEAFF
TRBJ1-6,once,13,-,TRBV12-3/TRBV12-4,TGTGCCAGCAGGGGCAACCTTAATTCACCCCTCCACTTT,CASRGNLNSPLHF
TRBJ2-7,-,15,TRBD1,TRBV5-5,TGTGCCAGCAGCTTGGGCGACAGGGGGCGTTACGAGCAGTACTTC,CASSLGDRGRYEQYF
TRBJ2-7,-,13,TRBD1,TRBV7-9,TGTGCCAGCAGCATACAGGGGACCTACGAGCAGTACTTC,CASSIQGTYEQYF
TRBJ1-6,-,16,-,TRBV11-2,TGTGCCAGCAGCTTAGTGGGAGGATCGACATTTTCACCCCTCCACTTT,CASSLVGGSTFSPLHF
TRBJ2-7,-,15,-,TRBV2,TGTGCCAGCAGGCAGGAGATTCATAGGGGCGGCGAGCAGTACTTC,CASRQEIHRGGEQYF
TRBJ2-7,-,16,TRBD2,TRBV27,TGTGCCAGCAGTTTACGTGTCCTAGCGGGAGGATACGAGCAGTACTTC,CASSLRVLAGGYEQYF
TRBJ2-1,-,13,-,TRBV24-1,TGTGCCACCAGTGGCTCCGGGATCCATGAGCAGTTCTTC,CATSGSGIHEQFF
TRBJ2-1,-,17,TRBD2,TRBV6-1,TGTGCCAGCAGAGAAAAGGACCGGCGCGTCGGGAGGAATGAGCAGTTCTTC,CASREKDRRVGRNEQFF